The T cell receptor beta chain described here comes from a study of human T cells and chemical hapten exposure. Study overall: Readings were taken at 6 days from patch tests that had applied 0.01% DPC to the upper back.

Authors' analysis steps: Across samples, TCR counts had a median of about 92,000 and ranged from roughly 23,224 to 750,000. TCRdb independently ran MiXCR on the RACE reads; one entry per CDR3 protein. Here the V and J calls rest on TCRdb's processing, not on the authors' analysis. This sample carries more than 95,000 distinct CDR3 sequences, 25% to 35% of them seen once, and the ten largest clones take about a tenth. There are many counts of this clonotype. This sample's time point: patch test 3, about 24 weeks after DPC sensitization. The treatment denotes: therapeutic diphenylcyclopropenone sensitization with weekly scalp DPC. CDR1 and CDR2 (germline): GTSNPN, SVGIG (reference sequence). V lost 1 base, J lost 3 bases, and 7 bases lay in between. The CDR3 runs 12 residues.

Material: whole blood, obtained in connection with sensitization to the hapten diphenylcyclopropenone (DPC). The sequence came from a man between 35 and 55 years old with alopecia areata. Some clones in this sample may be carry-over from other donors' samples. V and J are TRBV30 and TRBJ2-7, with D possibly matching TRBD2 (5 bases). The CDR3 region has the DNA TGTGCCTGGAGTGCTAGCCGCTACGAGCAGTACTTC. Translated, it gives CAWSASRYEQYF.